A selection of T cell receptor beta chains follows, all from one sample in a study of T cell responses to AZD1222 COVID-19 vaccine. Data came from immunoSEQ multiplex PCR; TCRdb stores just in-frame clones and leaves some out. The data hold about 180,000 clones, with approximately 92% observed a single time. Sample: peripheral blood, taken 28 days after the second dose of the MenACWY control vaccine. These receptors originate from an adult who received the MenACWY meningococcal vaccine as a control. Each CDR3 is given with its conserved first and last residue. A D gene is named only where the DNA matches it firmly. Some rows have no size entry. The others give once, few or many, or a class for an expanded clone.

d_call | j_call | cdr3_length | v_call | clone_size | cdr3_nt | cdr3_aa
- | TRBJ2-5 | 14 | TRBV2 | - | TGTGCCAGCAGTGATCACAGGTCACAAGAGACCCAGTACTTC | CASSDHRSQETQYF
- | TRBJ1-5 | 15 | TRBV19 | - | TGTGCCAGTAGTATAAGTGGTTGGTTGGATCAGCCCCAGCATTTT | CASSISGWLDQPQHF
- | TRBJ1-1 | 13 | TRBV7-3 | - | TGTGCCAGCAGCTTAACGCCGGGGGCTGAAGCTTTCTTT | CASSLTPGAEAFF
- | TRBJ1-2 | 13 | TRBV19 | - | TGTGCCAGTAGTAATACGGCGGGCTATGGCTACACCTTC | CASSNTAGYGYTF
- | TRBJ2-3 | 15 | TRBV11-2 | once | TGTGCCAGCAGCTTAGTCTCCAGTGGGTTTGATACGCAGTATTTT | CASSLVSSGFDTQYF
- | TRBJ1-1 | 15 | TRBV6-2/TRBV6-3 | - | TGTGCCAGCAGTAAGTTCGGGATACCGAACACTGAAGCTTTCTTT | CASSKFGIPNTEAFF
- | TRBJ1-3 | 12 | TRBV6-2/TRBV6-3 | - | TGTGCCAGCAGTTACCCGTCTAACACCATATATTTT | CASSYPSNTIYF
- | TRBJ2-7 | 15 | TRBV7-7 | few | TGTGCCAGCAGCTTAGCCGGCGGAGGGAGGTACGAGCAGTACTTC | CASSLAGGGRYEQYF
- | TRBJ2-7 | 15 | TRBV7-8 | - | TGTGCCAGCAGTCGTCCCGGGCGGGGAGCCTACGAGCAGTACTTC | CASSRPGRGAYEQYF
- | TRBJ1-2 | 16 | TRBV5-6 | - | TGTGCCAGCAGCTTGTATCTTTTTCTCTCTAACTATGGCTACACCTTC | CASSLYLFLSNYGYTF
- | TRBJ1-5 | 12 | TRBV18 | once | TGTGCCAGCTCCCGCGACCGGCAGCCCCAGCATTTT | CASSRDRQPQHF
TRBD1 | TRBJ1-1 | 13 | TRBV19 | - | TGTGCCAGTAGGATGACAGGGACTAGTGAAGCTTTCTTT | CASRMTGTSEAFF
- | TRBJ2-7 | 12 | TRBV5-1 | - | TGCGCCAGCTCCGTCGAGGGGGGGGAGCAGTACTTC | CASSVEGGEQYF
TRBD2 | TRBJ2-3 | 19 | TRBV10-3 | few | TGTGCCATCAGTGACCCGACTACTAGCGGGGGCGCAAACACAGATACGCAGTATTTT | CAISDPTTSGGANTDTQYF
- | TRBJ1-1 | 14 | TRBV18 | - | TGTGCCAGCTCACCAAGCACAAAGAACACTGAAGCTTTCTTT | CASSPSTKNTEAFF
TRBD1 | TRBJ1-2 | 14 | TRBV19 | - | TGTGCCAGTAGTTCACGACAGGGAAACTATGGCTACACCTTC | CASSSRQGNYGYTF
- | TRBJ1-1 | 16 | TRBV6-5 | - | TGTGCCAGCAGTTACGAGGTCGGTCAGGGGAACACTGAAGCTTTCTTT | CASSYEVGQGNTEAFF
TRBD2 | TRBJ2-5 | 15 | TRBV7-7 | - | TGTGCTAGCAGCCCACGGGGGGGATACCAAGAGACCCAGTACTTC | CASSPRGGYQETQYF
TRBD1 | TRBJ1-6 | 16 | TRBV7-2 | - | TGTGCCAGCAGCTTAGCGTTGGGACAGGTGGGTTCACCCCTCCACTTT | CASSLALGQVGSPLHF
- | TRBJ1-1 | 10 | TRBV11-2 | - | TGTGCCAGCAGCTTACCGAGGACCTCATTT | CASSLPRTSF
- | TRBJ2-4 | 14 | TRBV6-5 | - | TGTGCCAGCAGTCACGGGGGCCGGGGAAACATTCAGTACTTC | CASSHGGRGNIQYF
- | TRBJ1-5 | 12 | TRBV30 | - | TGTGCCTGGAGTGAAGGGTCCCAGCCCCAGCATTTT | CAWSEGSQPQHF
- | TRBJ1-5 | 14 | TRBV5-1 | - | TGCGCCAGCAGCTTGGGTGGAATTGGGGAGCCCCAGCATTTT | CASSLGGIGEPQHF
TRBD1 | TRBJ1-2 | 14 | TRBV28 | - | TGTGCCAGCAGTTTAACGAGACAGGGCGGTGGCTACACCTTC | CASSLTRQGGGYTF
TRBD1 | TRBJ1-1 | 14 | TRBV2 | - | TGTGCCAGCAGTAAAGGACAGGGGAGCACTGAAGCTTTCTTT | CASSKGQGSTEAFF
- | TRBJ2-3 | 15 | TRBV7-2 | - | TGTGCCAGCAGCTCGTGGGGGACCCAAAGAGATACGCAGTATTTT | CASSSWGTQRDTQYF
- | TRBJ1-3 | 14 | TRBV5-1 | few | TGCGCCAGCAGCGTCGGGAGCTCTGGAAACACCATATATTTT | CASSVGSSGNTIYF
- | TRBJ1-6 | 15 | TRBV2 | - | TGTGCCAGCAGTGGTCAGAGCTCCTATAATTCACCCCTCCACTTT | CASSGQSSYNSPLHF
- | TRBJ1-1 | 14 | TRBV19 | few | TGTGCCAGTAGTAAGAGGGGGGTTATTACTGAAGCTTTCTTT | CASSKRGVITEAFF
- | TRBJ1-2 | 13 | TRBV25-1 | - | TGTGCCAGCAAACCCTATCGGGGCTATGGCTACACCTTC | CASKPYRGYGYTF
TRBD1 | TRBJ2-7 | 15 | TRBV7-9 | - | TGTGCCAGCAGCTTAGCAGGGGGCCTATCCTACGAGCAGTACTTC | CASSLAGGLSYEQYF
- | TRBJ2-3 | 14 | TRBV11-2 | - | TGTGCCAGCAGCCCGGGGGTGGGGGCAGATACGCAGTATTTT | CASSPGVGADTQYF
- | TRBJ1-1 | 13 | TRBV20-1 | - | TGCAGTGCTAGTCGAGACATGAACACTGAAGCTTTCTTT | CSASRDMNTEAFF
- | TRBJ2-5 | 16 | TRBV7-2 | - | TGTGCCAGCAGCTTAGAGGGGAGTGCGTCTGGGGAGACCCAGTACTTC | CASSLEGSASGETQYF
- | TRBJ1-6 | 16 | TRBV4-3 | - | TGCGCCAGCAGCCAAGAAGGAACCCCCTTGGACGCACCCCTCCACTTT | CASSQEGTPLDAPLHF
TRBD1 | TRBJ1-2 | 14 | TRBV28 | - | TGTGCCAGCAGTTTAGCAGGGGGGCCGGATGGCTACACCTTC | CASSLAGGPDGYTF